Below, one TCR beta chain is given with its context. The target antigen is unknown. One junction end does not reproduce the germline sequence, and a read error may be involved. These data originate in a study of immune heterogeneity within non-small cell lung tumors. The overall study: Histology included several squamous cell carcinomas, around 10 non-squamous carcinomas and 1 unspecified tumor.

A first 10-cycle multiplex round used 32 V-gene and 13 J-gene primers on TCR beta CDR3. TCRdb independently ran MiXCR on the multiplex PCR reads; one entry per CDR3 protein. This table holds approximately 6,000 distinct CDR3 sequences, 22% found once. Germline V lookup: CDR1 DFQATT, CDR2 SNEGSKA (reference sequence). This CDR3 is 15 amino acids long. Bulk tumor genomic DNA, 550 to 650 ng per sample, was the template. In surgery, several biopsies were collected from each primary tumor at widely spaced sites. With untreated, newly diagnosed non-small cell lung cancer, the patients went on to undergo curative surgery. A total of about 15 patients with newly diagnosed non-small cell lung cancer, all of whom were undergoing surgery with curative intent, made up the donors. Regarding the study as a whole: Largely distinct from one individual patient to the next were the high-frequency T-cell receptor beta clonotypes. Dominant CDR3 beta clonotypes repeated across a patient's tumor loci, while different loci held unique high-frequency clones.

V and J are TRBV20-1 and TRBJ2-7, with 7 bases lining up with TRBD2. Material for sequencing was lung tumor tissue. This TCR came from a man aged 60 to 69 with non-small cell lung cancer. CDR3 bases: TGCAGTGCTAGACCCCTTGGGGGGAGGGCCTACGAGAAGCACTTC. This gives the protein CSARPLGGRAYEKHF.